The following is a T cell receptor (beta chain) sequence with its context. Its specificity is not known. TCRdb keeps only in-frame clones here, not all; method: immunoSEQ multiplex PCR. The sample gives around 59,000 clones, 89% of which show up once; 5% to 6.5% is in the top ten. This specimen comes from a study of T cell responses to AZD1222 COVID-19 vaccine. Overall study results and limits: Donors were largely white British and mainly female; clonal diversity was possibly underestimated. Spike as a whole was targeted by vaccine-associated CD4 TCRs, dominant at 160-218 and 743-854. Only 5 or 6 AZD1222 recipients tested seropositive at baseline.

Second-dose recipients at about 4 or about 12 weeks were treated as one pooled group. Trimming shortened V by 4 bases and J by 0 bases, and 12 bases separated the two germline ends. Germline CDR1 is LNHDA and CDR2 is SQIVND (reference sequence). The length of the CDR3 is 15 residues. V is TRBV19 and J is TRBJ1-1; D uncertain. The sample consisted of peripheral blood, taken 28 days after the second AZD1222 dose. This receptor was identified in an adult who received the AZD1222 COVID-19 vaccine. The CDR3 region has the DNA TGTGCCAGTAGTACCCAGACATTTATGAACACTGAAGCTTTCTTT. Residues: CASSTQTFMNTEAFF.